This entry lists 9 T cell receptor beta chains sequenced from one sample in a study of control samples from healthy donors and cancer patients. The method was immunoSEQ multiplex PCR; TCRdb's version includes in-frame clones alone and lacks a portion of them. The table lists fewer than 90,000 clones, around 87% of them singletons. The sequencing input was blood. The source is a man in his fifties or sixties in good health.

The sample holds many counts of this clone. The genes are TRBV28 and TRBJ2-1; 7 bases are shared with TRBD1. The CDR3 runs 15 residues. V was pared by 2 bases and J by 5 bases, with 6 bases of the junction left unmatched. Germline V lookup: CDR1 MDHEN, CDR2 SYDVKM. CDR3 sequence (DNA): TGTGCCAGCAGTTTAACCGGGACAGCGAACAATGAGCAGTTCTTC. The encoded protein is CASSLTGTANNEQFF.

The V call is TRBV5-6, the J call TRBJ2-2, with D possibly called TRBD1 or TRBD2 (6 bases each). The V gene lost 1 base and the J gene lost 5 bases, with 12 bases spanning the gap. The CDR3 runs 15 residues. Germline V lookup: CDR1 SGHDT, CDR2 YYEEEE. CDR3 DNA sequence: TGTGCCAGCAGCTTGCCCCAGGGGAGGACCGGGGAGCTGTTTTTT. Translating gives CASSLPQGRTGELFF.

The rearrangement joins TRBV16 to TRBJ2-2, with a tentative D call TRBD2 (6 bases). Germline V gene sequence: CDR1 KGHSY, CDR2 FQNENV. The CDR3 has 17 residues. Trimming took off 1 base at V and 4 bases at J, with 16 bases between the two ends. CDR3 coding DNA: TGTGCCAGCAGCCAATACGGGGGAGGCGGCCCCACCGGGGAGCTGTTTTTT. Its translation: CASSQYGGGGPTGELFF. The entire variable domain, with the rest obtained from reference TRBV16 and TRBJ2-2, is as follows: GEEVAQTPKHLVRGEGQKAKLYCAPIKGHSYVFWYQQVLKNEFKFLISFQNENVFDETGMPKERFSAKCLPNSPCSLEIQATKLEDSAVYFCASSQYGGGGPTGELFFGEGSRLTVL.

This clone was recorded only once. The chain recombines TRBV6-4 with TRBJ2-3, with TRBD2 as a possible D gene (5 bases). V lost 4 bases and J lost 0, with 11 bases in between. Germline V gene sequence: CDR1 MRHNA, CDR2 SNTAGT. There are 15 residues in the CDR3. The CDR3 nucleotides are TGTGCCAGCAGTGTTGGCGGGCTTAGCACAGATACGCAGTATTTT. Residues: CASSVGGLSTDTQYF.

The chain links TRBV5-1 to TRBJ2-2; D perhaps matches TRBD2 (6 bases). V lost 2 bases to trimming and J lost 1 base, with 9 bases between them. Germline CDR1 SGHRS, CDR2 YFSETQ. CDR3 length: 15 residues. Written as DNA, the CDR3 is TGCGCCAGCAGCTTAGGCGGGAAGAACACCGGGGAGCTGTTTTTT. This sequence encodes CASSLGGKNTGELFF.

In nucleotides, the CDR3 is TGTGCCAGCAGCACCCGGACAGGGGCTAATGAAAAACTGTTTTTT. Residues: CASSTRTGANEKLFF. This chain joins TRBV7-2 and TRBJ1-4; 9 bases fit TRBD1. The germline V gene has CDR1 SGHTA and CDR2 FQGNSA. V shed 5 bases, J shed 3 bases, and the junction held 4 bases outside the gene matches. CDR3 length: 15 amino acids.

The DNA for the CDR3 is TGCGCCAGCAGCCGTAGAGCGGCGGGAGGGCCAGGGATGGACAATGAGCAGTTCTTC. It translates to CASSRRAAGGPGMDNEQFF. J is TRBJ2-1 and V is TRBV4-3, with 9 bases lining up with TRBD2. V dropped 4 bases and J dropped 5; count of bases not matched to a gene: 18. The CDR3 contains 19 residues. CDR1 LGHNA and CDR2 YSLEER come from the germline V gene.

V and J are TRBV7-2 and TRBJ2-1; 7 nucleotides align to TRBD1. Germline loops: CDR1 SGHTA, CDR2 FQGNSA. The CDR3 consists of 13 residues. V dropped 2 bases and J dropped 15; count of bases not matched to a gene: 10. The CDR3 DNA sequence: TGTGCCAGCAGCTTATCATCCGGGACAGCTGGGTTCTTC. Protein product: CASSLSSGTAGFF.

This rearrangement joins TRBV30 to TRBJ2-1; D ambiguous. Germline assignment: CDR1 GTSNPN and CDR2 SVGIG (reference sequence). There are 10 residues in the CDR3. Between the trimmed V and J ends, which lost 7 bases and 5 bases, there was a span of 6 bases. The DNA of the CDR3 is TGTGCCTACTGGGACAATGAGCAGTTCTTC. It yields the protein CAYWDNEQFF. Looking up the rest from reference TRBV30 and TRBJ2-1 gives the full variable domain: SQTIHQWPATLVQPVGSPLSLECTVEGTSNPNLYWYRQAAGRGLQLLFYSVGIGQISSEVPQNLSASRPQDRQFILSSKKLLLSDSGFYLCAYWDNEQFFGPGTRLTVL.